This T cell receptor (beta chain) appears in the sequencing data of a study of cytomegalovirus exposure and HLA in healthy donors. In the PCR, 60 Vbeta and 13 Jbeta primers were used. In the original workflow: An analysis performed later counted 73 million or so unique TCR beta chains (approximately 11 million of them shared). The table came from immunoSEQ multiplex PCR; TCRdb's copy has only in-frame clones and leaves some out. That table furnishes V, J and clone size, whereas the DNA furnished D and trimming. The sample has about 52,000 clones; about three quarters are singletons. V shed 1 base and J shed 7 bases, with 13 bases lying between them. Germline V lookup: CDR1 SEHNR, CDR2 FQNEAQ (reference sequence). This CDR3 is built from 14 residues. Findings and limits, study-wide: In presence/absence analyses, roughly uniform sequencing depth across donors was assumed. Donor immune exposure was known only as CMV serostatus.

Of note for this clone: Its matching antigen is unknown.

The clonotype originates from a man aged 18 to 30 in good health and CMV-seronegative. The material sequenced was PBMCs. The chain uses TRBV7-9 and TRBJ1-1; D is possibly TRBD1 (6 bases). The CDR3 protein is CASSLGIQGNEAFF. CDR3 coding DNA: TGTGCCAGCAGCTTAGGGATACAGGGAAATGAAGCTTTCTTT.